The 13 T cell receptor beta chains reported below all come from one sample, sequenced in a study of blood T cell repertoires in COVID-19. Assay used: immunoSEQ multiplex PCR; TCRdb lists only in-frame clones, some missing. The repertoire holds 130,000 or so clones, with 70% to 85% as singletons. Sequencing used PBMCs or T cells enriched from blood (not recorded which). The source of these receptors is a man aged 50-59 years who had recovered from COVID-19.

This clone was seen a few times. This chain links TRBV12-3 or TRBV12-4 with TRBJ2-7, with D perhaps TRBD2 (5 bases). The length of the CDR3 is 13 residues. Trimming pared 1 base from V and 4 bases from J, leaving 8 bases between. CDR3: CASSLVDLYEQYF. CDR3 DNA sequence: TGTGCCAGCAGTTTAGTGGACTTGTACGAGCAGTACTTC.

This clone was recorded once. This sequence joins TRBV5-5 and TRBJ1-2; D is unresolved. Trimming stripped 0 bases from V and 0 bases from J, with 6 bases between. The CDR3 totals 14 residues. From germline, CDR1 is SGHKS and CDR2 YYEKEE (reference sequence). This chain's CDR3 is CASSLEQSNYGYTF. Here the CDR3 DNA reads TGTGCCAGCAGCTTGGAACAGTCTAACTATGGCTACACCTTC.

The genes are TRBV9 and TRBJ2-7; the D gene is possibly TRBD2 (5 bases). The V and J ends lost 4 bases and 0 bases respectively, with 11 bases between them. This CDR3 has 14 residues. Germline loops: CDR1 SGDLS, CDR2 YYNGEE. The CDR3 DNA reads as TGTGCCAGCAGCCGGGGATTTAGCTCCTACGAGCAGTACTTC. The encoded protein is CASSRGFSSYEQYF.

The chain links TRBV18 to TRBJ1-5; 7 bases match TRBD1. The V gene's germline CDR1 is KGHSH and CDR2 LQKENI. This CDR3 is built from 15 residues. The trim removed 3 bases at V and 6 bases at J, leaving 8 bases unmatched. The CDR3 bases are TGTGCCAGCTCACCTTCACAGGGGTCGGGTCAGCCCCAGCATTTT. Translated: CASSPSQGSGQPQHF.

The CDR3 nucleotides read TGTGCCAGTAGTGATGGTGGAGGCTTCACAGATACGCAGTATTTT. Translated, it gives CASSDGGGFTDTQYF. The chain employs TRBV19 and TRBJ2-3; TRBD2 might be the D (5 bases). CDR1 and CDR2 (germline): LNHDA, SQIVND (reference sequence). There are 15 residues in the CDR3. The V end lost 5 bases, the J end lost 2 bases, and 14 bases lay between the germline ends.

The chain recombines TRBV3-1 (or the pseudogene TRBV3-2) with TRBJ1-2; 10 nucleotides match TRBD1. The CDR3 has 13 residues. Germline V gene lookup returns CDR1 LGHDT and CDR2 YNNKEL (reference sequence). V shed 10 bases and J 6 bases; nucleotides not matched to a gene: 8. The CDR3 nucleotides read TGTGCCACGAACCCGGGACAGGGGAATGGCTACACCTTC. Protein: CATNPGQGNGYTF.

The chain combines TRBV9 with TRBJ2-5, with 8 bases that match TRBD1. The CDR3 is 15 amino acids. The V gene's germline CDR1 is SGDLS and CDR2 YYNGEE. With 0 bases clipped from V and 3 bases from J, the junction kept 4 bases outside the gene matches. The CDR3 loop is CASSVDQGAKETQYF. The CDR3 region has the DNA TGTGCCAGCAGCGTAGACCAGGGGGCGAAAGAGACCCAGTACTTC.

J is TRBJ1-6 and V is TRBV30; D remains unclear. Trimming took off 0 bases at V and 0 bases at J, with 6 bases between the two ends. This CDR3 has 15 residues. Germline CDR1 reads GTSNPN; CDR2 reads SVGIG (reference sequence). The CDR3 here is CAWSVRGSYNSPLHF. The DNA of the CDR3 is TGTGCCTGGAGTGTACGGGGCTCCTATAATTCACCCCTCCACTTT. Using reference TRBV30 and TRBJ1-6 for the parts outside the CDR3, the full variable domain is SQTIHQWPATLVQPVGSPLSLECTVEGTSNPNLYWYRQAAGRGLQLLFYSVGIGQISSEVPQNLSASRPQDRQFILSSKKLLLSDSGFYLCAWSVRGSYNSPLHFGNGTRLTVT.

The chain carries TRBV4-2 and TRBJ1-1; 11 positions agree with TRBD1. CDR1 and CDR2 (germline): LGHNA, YNFKEQ. The CDR3 sequence is 15 residues long. With 5 bases clipped from V and 5 bases from J, the junction kept 7 bases outside the gene matches. This CDR3 reads CASSSQGQGGTEAFF. DNA of the CDR3: TGTGCCAGCAGCTCCCAGGGACAGGGGGGTACTGAAGCTTTCTTT.

This rearrangement joins TRBV7-2 to TRBJ1-2, with 10 bases lining up with TRBD1. V lost 3 bases to trimming and J lost 6 bases; unmatched junction nucleotides: 4. CDR3 length: 14 residues. Germline V lookup: CDR1 SGHTA, CDR2 FQGNSA. The CDR3 sequence is CASSFRDRGDGYTF. The CDR3 DNA sequence: TGTGCCAGCAGCTTCCGGGACAGGGGAGATGGCTACACCTTC. Looking up the rest from reference TRBV7-2 and TRBJ1-2 gives the full variable domain: GAGVSQSPSNKVTEKGKDVELRCDPISGHTALYWYRQSLGQGLEFLIYFQGNSAPDKSGLPSDRFSAERTGGSVSTLTIQRTQQEDSAVYLCASSFRDRGDGYTFGSGTRLTVV.

The chain links TRBV30 to TRBJ2-2; 8 bases agree with TRBD1. The germline CDR1 and CDR2 sequences are GTSNPN and SVGIG (reference sequence). CDR3 length equals 16 residues. V was pared by 7 bases and J by 2 bases, with 12 bases of the junction left unmatched. The CDR3: CALWVGQGLNTGELFF. In nucleotides, the CDR3 is TGTGCCTTGTGGGTTGGACAGGGCCTTAACACCGGGGAGCTGTTTTTT.

The rearrangement joins TRBV6-5 to TRBJ1-6, with a possible D match to TRBD1 (5 bases). Per the germline V gene, CDR1 is MNHEY and CDR2 is SVGAGI. The V end lost 8 bases, the J end lost 4 bases, and 12 bases lay between the germline ends. CDR3 length: 14 amino acids. The CDR3 reads CASLDRLYNSPLHF. The CDR3 DNA sequence: TGTGCCAGCCTCGACAGACTTTATAATTCACCCCTCCACTTT.

In its sample, this clone was seen once. The chain has TRBV7-6 and TRBJ2-7, with TRBD1 identical over 8 bases. Germline V gene data show CDR1 as SGHVS and CDR2 as FNYEAQ. V gave up 2 bases and J gave up 2 bases; unmatched junction bases: 8. This CDR3 is built from 16 residues. CDR3 DNA: TGTGCCAGCAGCTTACTATCCGACAGGGGCCCCTACGAGCAGTACTTC. Residues: CASSLLSDRGPYEQYF.